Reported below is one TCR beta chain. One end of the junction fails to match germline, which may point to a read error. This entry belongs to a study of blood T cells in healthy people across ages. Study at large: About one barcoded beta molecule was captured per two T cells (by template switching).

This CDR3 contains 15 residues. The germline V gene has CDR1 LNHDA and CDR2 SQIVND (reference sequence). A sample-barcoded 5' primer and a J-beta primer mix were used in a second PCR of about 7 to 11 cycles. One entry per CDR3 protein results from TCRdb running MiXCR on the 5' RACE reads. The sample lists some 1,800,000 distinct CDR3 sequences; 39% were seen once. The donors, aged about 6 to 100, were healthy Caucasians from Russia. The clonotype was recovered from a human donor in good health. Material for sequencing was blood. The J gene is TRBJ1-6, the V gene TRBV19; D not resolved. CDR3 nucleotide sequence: TGTGCCGGTAGCCAAGATGTGGTTAGGGATTCACCCCTCCACTTT. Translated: CAGSQDVVRDSPLHF.